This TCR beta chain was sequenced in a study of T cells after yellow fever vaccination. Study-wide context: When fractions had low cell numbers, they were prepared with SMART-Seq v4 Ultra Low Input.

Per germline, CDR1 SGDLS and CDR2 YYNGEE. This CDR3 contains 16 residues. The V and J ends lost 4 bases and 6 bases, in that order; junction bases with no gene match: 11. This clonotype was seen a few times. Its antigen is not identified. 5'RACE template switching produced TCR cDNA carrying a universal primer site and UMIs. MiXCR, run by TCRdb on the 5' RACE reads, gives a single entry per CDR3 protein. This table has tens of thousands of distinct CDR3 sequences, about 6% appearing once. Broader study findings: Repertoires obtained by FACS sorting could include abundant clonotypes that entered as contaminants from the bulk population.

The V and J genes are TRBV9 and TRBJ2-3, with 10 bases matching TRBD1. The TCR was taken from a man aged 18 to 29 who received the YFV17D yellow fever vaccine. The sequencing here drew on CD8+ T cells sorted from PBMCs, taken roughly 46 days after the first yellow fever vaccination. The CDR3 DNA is TGTGCCAGCAGCTTCCGACCGGGACAGGGGTTCGATACGCAGTATTTT. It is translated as CASSFRPGQGFDTQYF.